A selection of T cell receptor beta chains follows, all from one sample in a study of T cells of healthy individuals. Via MiXCR, TCRdb re-called the 5' RACE reads, giving one row per CDR3 protein. The sample has around 63,000 distinct CDR3 sequences, around 15% seen once. These receptors all stem from a human donor in good health. Each CDR3 is given with its conserved first and last residue. Fields, in order: D gene, clone size, J gene, V gene, CDR3 DNA, CDR3 protein. The D gene is left open where the match is weak. Expanded clones get a size class; other rows say once, few or many, or leave the size out.

TRBD1 | few | TRBJ2-5 | TRBV7-9 | TGTGCCAGCAGCCCCCGGACAGGGGGGCAAGAGACCCAGTACTTC | CASSPRTGGQETQYF
TRBD2 | . | TRBJ2-2 | TRBV12-3/TRBV12-4 | TGTGCCAGCAGTTCGGGACTAGCGGGAGATACCGGGGAGCTGTTTTTT | CASSSGLAGDTGELFF
TRBD1 | few | TRBJ2-6 | TRBV7-2 | TGTGCCAGCAAATCCGGGCAGGGGGCTGGGGCCAACGTCCTGACTTTC | CASKSGQGAGANVLTF
. | . | TRBJ2-7 | TRBV29-1 | TGCAGCGTTGAAGAGACCAGTTCCCCCGAGCAGTACTTC | CSVEETSSPEQYF
. | . | TRBJ1-2 | TRBV25-1 | TGTGCCAGCAGTGAATATTATCGGACGGAATTAACCGGAGGCTACACCTTC | CASSEYYRTELTGGYTF
TRBD2 | . | TRBJ2-3 | TRBV28 | TGTGCCAGCAGGGGCCGGACTAGCGTCACAGATACGCAGTGTTTT | CASRGRTSVTDTQCF
. | . | TRBJ2-3 | TRBV7-2 | TGTGCCAGCAGCCCCCTTGTCGGGGGTTTCACAGATACGCAGTATTTT | CASSPLVGGFTDTQYF
. | . | TRBJ2-1 | TRBV3-1 | TGTGCCAGCATGGGGGAGGCTGAGCAGTTCTTC | CASMGEAEQFF
TRBD2 | . | TRBJ2-3 | TRBV11-2 | TGTGCCAGCAGCCTATCGGGACTAGCCCTGAGCACAGATACGCAGTATTTT | CASSLSGLALSTDTQYF
TRBD1 | . | TRBJ2-7 | TRBV5-1 | TGCGCCAGCAGCGGCCGGGACAGATCCTACGAGCAGTACTTC | CASSGRDRSYEQYF
. | . | TRBJ1-6 | TRBV5-1 | TGCGCCAGCAGCTTGGAAGGGCATCCAGGCAATTCACCCCTCCACTTT | CASSLEGHPGNSPLHF
. | few | TRBJ1-5 | TRBV6-1 | TGTGCCAGCAGCAGCGATAGCAATCAGCCCCAGCATTTT | CASSSDSNQPQHF
. | . | TRBJ1-3 | TRBV20-1 | TGCAGTGCTACCACCCAGGGCGGCACTGGAAACACCATATATTTT | CSATTQGGTGNTIYF
. | many | TRBJ2-2 | TRBV21-1 | TGTGCCAGCAGCAAAGCCGGAGCGAACACCGGGGAGCTGTTTTTT | CASSKAGANTGELFF
. | . | TRBJ1-1 | TRBV5-1 | TGCGCCAGTACCCGGGGTACTGAAGCTTTCTTT | CASTRGTEAFF
. | . | TRBJ2-2 | TRBV5-1 | TGCGCCTGCAGCTTGGAATTACGAACGAGCACCGGGGAGCTGTTTTTT | CACSLELRTSTGELFF
. | many | TRBJ1-3 | TRBV9 | TGTGCCAGCAGCCCCGGGGGGCAACACGGAAACACCATATATTTT | CASSPGGQHGNTIYF
TRBD2 | . | TRBJ2-7 | TRBV20-1 | TGCAGTGCTCGGACTAGCGGGAGTTACGAGCAGTACTTC | CSARTSGSYEQYF
TRBD1 | few | TRBJ2-6 | TRBV19 | TGTGCCAGTAGAGCCGGGACAGGGTACTCTGGGGCCAACGTCCTGACTTTC | CASRAGTGYSGANVLTF
TRBD1 | many | TRBJ2-3 | TRBV24-1 | TGTGCCACCCGGGACCAGACAGGGGATACGCAGTATTTT | CATRDQTGDTQYF
. | many | TRBJ1-2 | TRBV1 | TGCACCAGCATGGACAGGGGGTTATCTCAACTCTATGGCTACACCTTC | CTSMDRGLSQLYGYTF
TRBD1 | . | TRBJ1-1 | TRBV6-5 | TGTGCCACCCTAGACAGGGGAGGGGGGGAAGCTTTCTTT | CATLDRGGGEAFF
. | . | TRBJ1-4 | TRBV28 | TGTGCCAGCAGTCCCCTCGGCCCCAGCATTGAAAAACTGTTTTTT | CASSPLGPSIEKLFF
. | many | TRBJ1-5 | TRBV6-6 | TGTGCCAGCAGAAGATTCACGGACCTCAATCAGCCCCAGCATTTT | CASRRFTDLNQPQHF
. | . | TRBJ2-7 | TRBV6-2/TRBV6-3 | TGTGCCAGCAGTTACCCCCTTAGGGGGGCCGGCGAGCAGTACTTC | CASSYPLRGAGEQYF
. | few | TRBJ2-5 | TRBV6-6 | TGTGCCAGCAGTTACGCCCCCGGGACTCTGCAAGAGACCCAGTACTTC | CASSYAPGTLQETQYF
TRBD2 | many | TRBJ2-3 | TRBV6-2/TRBV6-3 | TGTGCCAGCAACAGAGGGGGAGTTTTCGCGGGAGGGAGCACAGATACGCAGTATTTT | CASNRGGVFAGGSTDTQYF
TRBD2 | few | TRBJ2-7 | TRBV18 | TGTGCCAGCTCACCACGCTCTCGGGAGGACGAGCAGTACTTC | CASSPRSREDEQYF
. | few | TRBJ1-4 | TRBV27 | TGTGCCAGCAGCAGGGCAATGGATGAAAAACTGTTTTTT | CASSRAMDEKLFF
. | . | TRBJ1-1 | TRBV28 | TGTGCCAGCAGACCCGTGGTCCGGACCACTGAAGCTTTCTTT | CASRPVVRTTEAFF
TRBD2 | . | TRBJ2-3 | TRBV4-3 | TGCGCCAGCAGCCAAGAGCCTATAGCGGGAGGGCCAGATGCGCAGTATTTT | CASSQEPIAGGPDAQYF
TRBD2 | few | TRBJ2-1 | TRBV20-1 | TGCAGTGTTTGGACTAGCGGGATAAGCTCCTACAATGAGCAGTTCTTC | CSVWTSGISSYNEQFF
. | few | TRBJ2-7 | TRBV9 | TGTGCCAGCAGTCTACCAGGGGACGTCTCGGGCGAGCAGTACTTC | CASSLPGDVSGEQYF
. | many | TRBJ1-1 | TRBV3-1 | TGTGCCAGCAGCCAAGTTCCATACACTGAAGCTTTCTTT | CASSQVPYTEAFF
. | many | TRBJ2-7 | TRBV21-1 | TGTGCCAGCAGCACGGGACAGGGGGAGGAAGAGCAGTACTTC | CASSTGQGEEEQYF
. | many | TRBJ2-3 | TRBV15 | TGTGCCACCAGCAGGTCTAGGGCAGATACGCAGTATTTT | CATSRSRADTQYF
. | . | TRBJ2-3 | TRBV10-2 | TGCGCCAGCAGACAGGGTTCAGATACGCAGTATTTT | CASRQGSDTQYF
. | many | TRBJ2-1 | TRBV20-1 | TGCAGTGCTAGAGAGGAACAGACCCACAATGAGCAGTTCTTC | CSAREEQTHNEQFF
. | many | TRBJ2-6 | TRBV6-4 | TGTGCCAGCAGTGCCCAAGGGGCAACTGGGGCCAACGTCCTGACTTTC | CASSAQGATGANVLTF
TRBD2 | many | TRBJ2-5 | TRBV2 | TGTGCCATGGGACTAGCGGGGGAGACCCAGTACTTC | CAMGLAGETQYF
. | . | TRBJ1-1 | TRBV5-6 | TGTGCCAGCAGCCCTACAGGGTACTCGAACACTGAAGCTTTCTTT | CASSPTGYSNTEAFF
TRBD1 | . | TRBJ2-3 | TRBV4-1 | TGCGCCAGCAGCCAAGCCGGGCAGGGGGCTCTAACGCAGTATTTT | CASSQAGQGALTQYF
TRBD2 | many | TRBJ2-3 | TRBV4-2 | TGTGCCAGCAGCCAAGGGTACGGGACTAGCGGTAGCACAGATACGCAGTATTTT | CASSQGYGTSGSTDTQYF
TRBD2 | . | TRBJ2-7 | TRBV20-1 | TGCAGTGCTAGAGATCGATATACTAGCGGGGGGGTCTACGAGCAGTACTTC | CSARDRYTSGGVYEQYF
. | . | TRBJ2-3 | TRBV4-1 | TGCGCCAGCAGCCAACTCCCAGGGGTAGATACGCAGTATTTT | CASSQLPGVDTQYF
TRBD1 | few | TRBJ2-1 | TRBV28 | TGTGCCAGCAGTTTAGAAACAGGGGGCTTAAATGAGCAGTTCTTC | CASSLETGGLNEQFF
. | many | TRBJ2-7 | TRBV24-1 | TGTGCCACCAGCCAGGGTTCCTACGAGCAGTACTTC | CATSQGSYEQYF
. | many | TRBJ1-5 | TRBV19 | TGTGCCAGTACCCAAGAGAGAGTGGGGGGTCAGCCCCAGCATTTT | CASTQERVGGQPQHF